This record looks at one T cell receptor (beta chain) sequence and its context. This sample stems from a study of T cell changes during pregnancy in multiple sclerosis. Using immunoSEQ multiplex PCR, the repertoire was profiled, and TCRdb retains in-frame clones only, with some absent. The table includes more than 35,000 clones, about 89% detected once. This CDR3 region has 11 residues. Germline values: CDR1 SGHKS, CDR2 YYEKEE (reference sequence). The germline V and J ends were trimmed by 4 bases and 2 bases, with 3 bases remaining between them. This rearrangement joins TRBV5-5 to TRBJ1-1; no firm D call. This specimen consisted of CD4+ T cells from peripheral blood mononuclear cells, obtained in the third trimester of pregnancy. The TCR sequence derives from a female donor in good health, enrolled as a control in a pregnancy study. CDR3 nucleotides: TGTGCCAGCAGCCATAACACTGAAGCTTTCTTT. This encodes CASSHNTEAFF.